The entry that follows covers one T cell receptor (beta chain) sequence. This clone was seen just once. The clone's antigen remains unknown. Per-base quality was not reported, and no clone a single base away is much larger than it. Trimming removed 7 bases from V and 5 bases from J, leaving 17 bases between the germline ends. The CDR3 sequence holds 14 residues, the cysteine and phenylalanine included. Just the 42-base CDR3 DNA is kept, in frame starting at base 1. CDR1 is given as MDHEN and CDR2 as SYDVKM, both from the germline V gene. TCRbeta CDR3 regions were amplified from genomic DNA by means of the immunoSEQ Assay, a bias-controlled multiplex PCR. For the original study's pipeline: The number of nucleated cells in each sample was estimated from the amplification of reference gene primers within the assay. To quantify the absolute abundance of each unique TCRbeta CDR3 rearrangement, sequence reads were collapsed and filtered. Productive Simpson clonality was computed per sample as the square root of Simpson's diversity index over productive rearrangements. Here the immuneACCESS table is served through TCRdb, limited to in-frame sequences with V and J called. Missing clones are a known gap in these copies; in checked studies unresolved V genes cover under half, and the rest lacks a known reason. The V and J calls and clone size were taken over from that table, and D and trimming were inferred from the DNA. For this sample the table gives 150,000 to 160,000 clones, of which 85% to 90% were detected only once. Together, the top ten hold about 15% of the sample.

This sample was taken from a study of blood T cell repertoires in COVID-19 (dated by TCRdb to between 2020 and 2021). Background for the entire study: The collaborator samples originated in the United States, Italy and Spain and spanned the acute and convalescent phases of COVID-19. The prospective study material was composed of cDNA or gDNA derived from T cells, B-cell-depleted T cells, or PBMCs. The dataset comprised deeply sampled blood TCRbeta repertoires from subjects exposed to, actively infected with, or recovered from COVID-19. The repertoires were released in a freely available public database intended as a resource for research on the immune response to SARS-CoV-2. The samples were drawn from two sources: the first 160 participants of the ongoing ImmuneRACE study, and 1,000 to 1,500 subjects contributed by 6 global collaborators. A de-identified subject ID, COVID-19 status, age in years and sex were almost always included in the sample metadata. HLA class I and class II types, where available, came from metadata supplied by the sample provider rather than from assay-based typing. Study-wide findings and limitations: The amount of clinical and demographic metadata varied by source and participant and was provided uncurated.

Whole blood was collected in K2EDTA tubes by collaborating institutions according to the institutions' own protocols. For TCRbeta analysis, collaborator samples were shipped as frozen whole blood, as isolated PBMCs, or as DNA extracted from either sample type. This sequence originates from a woman aged 40 to 50 with acute or convalescent COVID-19. The specimen was peripheral blood. Here the chain combines TRBV28 and TRBJ1-1, with a weak D call of TRBD1 (6 bases match). The CDR3 reads as follows: CASTLGGSGTEAFF. The DNA is TGTGCCAGCACCTTAGGGGGTTCGGGGACTGAAGCTTTCTTT.